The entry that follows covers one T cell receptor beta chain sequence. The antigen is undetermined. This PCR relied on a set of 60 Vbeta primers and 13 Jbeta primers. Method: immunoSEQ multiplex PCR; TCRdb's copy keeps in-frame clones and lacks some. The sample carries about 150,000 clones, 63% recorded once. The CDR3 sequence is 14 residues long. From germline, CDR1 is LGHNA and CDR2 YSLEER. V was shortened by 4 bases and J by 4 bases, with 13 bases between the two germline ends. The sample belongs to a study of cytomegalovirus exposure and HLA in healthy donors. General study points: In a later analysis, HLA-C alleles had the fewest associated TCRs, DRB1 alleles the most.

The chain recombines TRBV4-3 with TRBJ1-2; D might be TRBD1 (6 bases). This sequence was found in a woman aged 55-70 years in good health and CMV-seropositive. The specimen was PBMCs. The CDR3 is CASSLATGSYGYTF. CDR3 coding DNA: TGCGCCAGCAGCCTAGCGACAGGTAGCTATGGCTACACCTTC.